This record concerns one T cell receptor (beta chain) sequence. The data stem from a study of blood T cell repertoires in COVID-19. At the level of the study: The United States, Italy and Spain were the sources of the acute and convalescent COVID-19 samples.

This CDR3 spans 14 amino acids. Germline V gene sequence: CDR1 SGHDN, CDR2 FVKESK. Trimming stripped 1 base from V and 2 bases from J, with 9 bases between. Measured with immunoSEQ multiplex PCR; TCRdb has only the in-frame clones, and not every one. The data contain approximately 150,000 clones, more than 75% of them singletons. What was sequenced was peripheral blood. This clonotype was obtained from a man in his forties or fifties who had recovered from COVID-19. This chain joins TRBV14 and TRBJ2-7, with D possibly being TRBD2 (5 bases). The CDR3 DNA reads TGTGCCAGCAGCCAAGGTGAGGGCCCCTACGAGCAGTACTTC. Protein: CASSQGEGPYEQYF.